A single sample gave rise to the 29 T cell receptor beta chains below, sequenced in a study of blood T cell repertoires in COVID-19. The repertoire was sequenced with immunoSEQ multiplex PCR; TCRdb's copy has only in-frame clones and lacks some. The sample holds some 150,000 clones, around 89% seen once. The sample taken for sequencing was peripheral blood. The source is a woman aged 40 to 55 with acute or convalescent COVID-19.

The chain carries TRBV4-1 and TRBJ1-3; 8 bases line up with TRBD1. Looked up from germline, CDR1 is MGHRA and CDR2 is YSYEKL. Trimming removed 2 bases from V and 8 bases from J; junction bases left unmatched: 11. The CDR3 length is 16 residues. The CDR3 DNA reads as TGCGCCAGCAGCCAATCCGGACAGGGTTTAGGGTACACCATATATTTT. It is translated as CASSQSGQGLGYTIYF.

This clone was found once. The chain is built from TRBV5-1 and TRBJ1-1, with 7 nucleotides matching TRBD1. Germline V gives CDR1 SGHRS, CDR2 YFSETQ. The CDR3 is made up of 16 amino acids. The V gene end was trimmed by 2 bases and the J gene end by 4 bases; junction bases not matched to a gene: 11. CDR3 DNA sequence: TGCGCCAGCAGCTTTGAAGCCTTACAGGGGCGCACTGAAGCTTTCTTT. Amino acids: CASSFEALQGRTEAFF.

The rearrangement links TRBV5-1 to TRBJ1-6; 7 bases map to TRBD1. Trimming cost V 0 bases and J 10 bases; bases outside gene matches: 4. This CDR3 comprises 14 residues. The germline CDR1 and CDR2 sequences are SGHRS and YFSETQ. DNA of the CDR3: TGCGCCAGCAGCTTGGGACAGGGCCGCTCACCCCTCCACTTT. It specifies CASSLGQGRSPLHF.

The CDR3 DNA is TGTGCCAGCTCAACAACAGGGTTCACTGAAGCTTTCTTT. This sequence encodes CASSTTGFTEAFF. The chain combines TRBV18 with TRBJ1-1; possible D gene TRBD1, 6 bases. CDR1 is KGHSH, CDR2 LQKENI, per germline. Trimming removed 5 bases at V and 4 bases at J, with 11 bases between. The CDR3 spans 13 residues.

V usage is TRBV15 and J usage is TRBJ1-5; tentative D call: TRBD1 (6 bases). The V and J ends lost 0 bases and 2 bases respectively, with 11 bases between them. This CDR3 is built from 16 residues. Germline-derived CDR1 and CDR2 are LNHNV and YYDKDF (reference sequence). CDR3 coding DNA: TGTGCCACCAGCAGAGAACCCAGGGGAGGCAATCAGCCCCAGCATTTT. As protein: CATSREPRGGNQPQHF.

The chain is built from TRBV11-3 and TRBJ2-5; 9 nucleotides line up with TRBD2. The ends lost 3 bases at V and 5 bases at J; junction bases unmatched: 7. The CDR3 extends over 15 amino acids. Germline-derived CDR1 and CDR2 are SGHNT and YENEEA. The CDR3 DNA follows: TGTGCCAGCAGCTTGGAGTTAGCGGGAGCTGAGACCCAGTACTTC. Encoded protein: CASSLELAGAETQYF.

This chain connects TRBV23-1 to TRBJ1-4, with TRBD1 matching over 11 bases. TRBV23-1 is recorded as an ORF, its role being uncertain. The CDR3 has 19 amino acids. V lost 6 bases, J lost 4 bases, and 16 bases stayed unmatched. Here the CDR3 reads CASSHVSGQGAHVNEKLFF. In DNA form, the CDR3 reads TGCGCCAGCAGCCACGTCTCTGGACAGGGGGCGCATGTTAATGAAAAACTGTTTTTT.

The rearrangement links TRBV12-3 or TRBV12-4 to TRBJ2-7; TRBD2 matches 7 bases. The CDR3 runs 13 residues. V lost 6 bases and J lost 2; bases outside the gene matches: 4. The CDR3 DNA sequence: TGTGCCAGCAGACCTACTAGCGCCTACGAGCAGTACTTC. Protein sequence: CASRPTSAYEQYF.

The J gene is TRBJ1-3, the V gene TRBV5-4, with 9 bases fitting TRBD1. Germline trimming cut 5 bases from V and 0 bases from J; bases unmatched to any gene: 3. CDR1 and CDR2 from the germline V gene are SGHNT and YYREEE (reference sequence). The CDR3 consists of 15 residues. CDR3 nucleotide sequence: TGTGCCAGCAGTGGGACAGGGTTCTCTGGAAACACCATATATTTT. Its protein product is CASSGTGFSGNTIYF. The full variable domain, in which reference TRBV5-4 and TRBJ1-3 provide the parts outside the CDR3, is ETGVTQSPTHLIKTRGQQVTLRCSSQSGHNTVSWYQQALGQGPQFIFQYYREEENGRGNFPPRFSGLQFPNYSSELNVNALELDDSALYLCASSGTGFSGNTIYFGEGSWLTVV.

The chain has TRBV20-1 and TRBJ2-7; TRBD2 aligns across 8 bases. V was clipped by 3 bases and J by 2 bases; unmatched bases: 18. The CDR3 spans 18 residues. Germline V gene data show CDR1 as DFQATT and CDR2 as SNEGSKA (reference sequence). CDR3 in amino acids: CSASHWGKSGSETYEQYF. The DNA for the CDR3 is TGCAGTGCTAGTCATTGGGGAAAAAGCGGGAGCGAGACCTACGAGCAGTACTTC.

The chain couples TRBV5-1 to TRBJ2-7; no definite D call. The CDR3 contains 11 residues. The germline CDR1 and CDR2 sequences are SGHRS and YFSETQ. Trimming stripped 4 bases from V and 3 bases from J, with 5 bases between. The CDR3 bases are TGCGCCAGCAGCAGCCACTACGAGCAGTACTTC. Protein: CASSSHYEQYF.

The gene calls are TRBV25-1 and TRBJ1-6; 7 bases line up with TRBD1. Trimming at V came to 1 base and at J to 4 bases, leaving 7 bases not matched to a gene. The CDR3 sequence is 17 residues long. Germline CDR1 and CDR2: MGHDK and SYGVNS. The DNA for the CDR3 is TGTGCCAGCAGTGAATCCCAGGGGGGCCCATATAATTCACCCCTCCACTTT. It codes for CASSESQGGPYNSPLHF.

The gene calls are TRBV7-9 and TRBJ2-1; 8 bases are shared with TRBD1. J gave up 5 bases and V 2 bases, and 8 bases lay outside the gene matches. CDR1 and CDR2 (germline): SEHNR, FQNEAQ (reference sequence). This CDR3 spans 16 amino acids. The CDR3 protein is CASSLLTGASHNEQFF. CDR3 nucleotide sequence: TGTGCCAGCAGCTTATTGACAGGGGCTTCTCACAATGAGCAGTTCTTC.

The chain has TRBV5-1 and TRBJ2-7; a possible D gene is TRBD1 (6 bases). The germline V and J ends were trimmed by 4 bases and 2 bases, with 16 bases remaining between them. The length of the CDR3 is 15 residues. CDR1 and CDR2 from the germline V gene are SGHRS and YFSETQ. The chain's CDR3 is CASSIQGAPAYEQYF. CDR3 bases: TGCGCCAGCAGCATACAGGGTGCTCCGGCCTACGAGCAGTACTTC.

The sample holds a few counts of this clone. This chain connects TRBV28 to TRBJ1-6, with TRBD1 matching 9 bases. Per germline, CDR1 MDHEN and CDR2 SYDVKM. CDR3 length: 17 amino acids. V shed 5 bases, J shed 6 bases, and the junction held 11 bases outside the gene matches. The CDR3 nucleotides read TGTGCCAGCAGTCCACCGACGGGACAGGGTTCTAATTCACCCCTCCACTTT. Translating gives CASSPPTGQGSNSPLHF. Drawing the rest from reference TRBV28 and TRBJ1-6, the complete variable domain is DVKVTQSSRYLVKRTGEKVFLECVQDMDHENMFWYRQDPGLGLRLIYFSYDVKMKEKGDIPEGYSVSREKKERFSLILESASTNQTSMYLCASSPPTGQGSNSPLHFGNGTRLTVT.

The DNA of the CDR3 is TGTGCCAGCAGCTTGGCCAGGTACTCTGGGGCCAACGTCCTGACTTTC. Its translation is CASSLARYSGANVLTF. The chain employs TRBV11-2 and TRBJ2-6; D unresolved. CDR3 length: 16 amino acids. The germline V gene encodes CDR1 SGHAT and CDR2 FQNNGV. Trimming removed 3 bases from V and 0 bases from J, with 9 bases in between.

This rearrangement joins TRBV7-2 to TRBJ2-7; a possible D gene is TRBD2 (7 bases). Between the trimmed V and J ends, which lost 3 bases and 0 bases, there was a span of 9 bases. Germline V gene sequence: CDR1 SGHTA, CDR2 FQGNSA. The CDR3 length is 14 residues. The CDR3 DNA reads TGTGCCAGCAGCTTCGGGGGGCCCTCCTACGAGCAGTACTTC. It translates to CASSFGGPSYEQYF.

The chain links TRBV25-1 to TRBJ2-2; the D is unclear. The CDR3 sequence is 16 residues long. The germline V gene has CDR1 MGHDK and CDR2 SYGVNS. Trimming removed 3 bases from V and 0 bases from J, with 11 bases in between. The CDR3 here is CASSDDSLANTGELFF. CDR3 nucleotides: TGTGCCAGCAGTGACGACTCCCTCGCGAACACCGGGGAGCTGTTTTTT.

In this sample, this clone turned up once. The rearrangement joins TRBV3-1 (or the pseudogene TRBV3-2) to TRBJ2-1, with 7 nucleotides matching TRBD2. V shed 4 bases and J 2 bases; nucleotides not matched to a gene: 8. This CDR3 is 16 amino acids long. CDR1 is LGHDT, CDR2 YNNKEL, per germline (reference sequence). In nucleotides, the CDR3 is TGTGCCAGCAGCCCGAACGCGGGAGATGCCTACAATGAGCAGTTCTTC. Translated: CASSPNAGDAYNEQFF.

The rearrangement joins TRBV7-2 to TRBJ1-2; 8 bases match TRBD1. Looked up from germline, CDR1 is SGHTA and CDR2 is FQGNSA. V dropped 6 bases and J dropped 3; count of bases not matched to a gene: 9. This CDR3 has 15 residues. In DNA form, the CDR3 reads TGTGCCAGCAGGGGAAGCAGGGGGCGCGACTATGGCTACACCTTC. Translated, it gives CASRGSRGRDYGYTF.

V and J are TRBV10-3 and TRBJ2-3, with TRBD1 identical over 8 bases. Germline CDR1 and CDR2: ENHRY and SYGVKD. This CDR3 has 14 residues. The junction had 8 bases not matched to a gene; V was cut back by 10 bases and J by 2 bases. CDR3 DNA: TGTGCCAGCACGGACAGGGTTAACACAGATACGCAGTATTTT. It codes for CASTDRVNTDTQYF.

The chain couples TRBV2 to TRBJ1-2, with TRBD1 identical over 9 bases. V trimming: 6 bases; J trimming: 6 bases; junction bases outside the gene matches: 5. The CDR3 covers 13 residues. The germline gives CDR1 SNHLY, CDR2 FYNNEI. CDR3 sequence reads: CASSPGQGNGYTF. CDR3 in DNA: TGTGCCAGCAGCCCCGGACAGGGGAATGGCTACACCTTC.

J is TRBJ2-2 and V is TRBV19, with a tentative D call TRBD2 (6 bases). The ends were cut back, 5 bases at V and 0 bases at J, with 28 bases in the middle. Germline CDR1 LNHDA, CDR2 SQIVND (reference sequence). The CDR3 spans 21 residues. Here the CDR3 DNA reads TGTGCCAGTAGTGGGCGTTATTTTCGGGGAGGAGCGGACTCGAACACCGGGGAGCTGTTTTTT. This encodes CASSGRYFRGGADSNTGELFF.

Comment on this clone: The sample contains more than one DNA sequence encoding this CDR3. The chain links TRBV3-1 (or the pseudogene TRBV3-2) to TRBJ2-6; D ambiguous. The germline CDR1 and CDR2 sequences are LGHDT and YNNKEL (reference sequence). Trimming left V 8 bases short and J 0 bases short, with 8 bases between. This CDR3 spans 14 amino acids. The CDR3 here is CASSHSSGANVLTF. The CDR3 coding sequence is TGTGCCAGCTCTCATAGCTCTGGGGCCAACGTCCTGACTTTC.

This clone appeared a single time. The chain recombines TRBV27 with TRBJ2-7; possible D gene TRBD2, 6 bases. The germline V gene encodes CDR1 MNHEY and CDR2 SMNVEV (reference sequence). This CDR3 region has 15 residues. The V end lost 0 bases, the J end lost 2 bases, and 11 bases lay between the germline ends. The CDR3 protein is CASSLSPGETYEQYF. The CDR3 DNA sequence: TGTGCCAGCAGTTTATCTCCGGGAGAGACCTACGAGCAGTACTTC.

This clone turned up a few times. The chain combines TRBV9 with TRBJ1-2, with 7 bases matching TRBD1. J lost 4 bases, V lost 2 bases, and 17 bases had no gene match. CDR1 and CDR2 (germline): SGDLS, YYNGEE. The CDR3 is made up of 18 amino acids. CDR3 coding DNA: TGTGCCAGCAGCGTTAGTGGGGACAGCCTACTAAAGAGCTATGGCTACACCTTC. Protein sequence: CASSVSGDSLLKSYGYTF.

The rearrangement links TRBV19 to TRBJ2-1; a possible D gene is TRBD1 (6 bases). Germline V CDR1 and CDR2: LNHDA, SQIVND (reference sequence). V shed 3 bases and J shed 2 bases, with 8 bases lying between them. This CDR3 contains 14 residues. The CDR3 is CASSMTGPYNEQFF. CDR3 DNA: TGTGCCAGTAGTATGACAGGCCCCTACAATGAGCAGTTCTTC.

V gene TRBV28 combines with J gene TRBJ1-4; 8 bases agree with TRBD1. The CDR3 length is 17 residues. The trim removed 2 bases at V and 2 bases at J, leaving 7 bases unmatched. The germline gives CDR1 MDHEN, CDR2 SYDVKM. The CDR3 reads CASSLGQGGYTNEKLFF. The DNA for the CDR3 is TGTGCCAGCAGTTTAGGACAGGGAGGATATACTAATGAAAAACTGTTTTTT.

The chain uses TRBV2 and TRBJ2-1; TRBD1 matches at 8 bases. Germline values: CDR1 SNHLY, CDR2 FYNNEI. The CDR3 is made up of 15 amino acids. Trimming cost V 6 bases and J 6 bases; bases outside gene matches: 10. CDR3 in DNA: TGTGCCAGCAGGAGACAGGGGACCCCTTCCAATGAGCAGTTCTTC. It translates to CASRRQGTPSNEQFF. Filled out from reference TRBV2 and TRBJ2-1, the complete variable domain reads EPEVTQTPSHQVTQMGQEVILRCVPISNHLYFYWYRQILGQKVEFLVSFYNNEISEKSEIFDDQFSVERPDGSNFTLKIRSTKLEDSAMYFCASRRQGTPSNEQFFGPGTRLTVL.